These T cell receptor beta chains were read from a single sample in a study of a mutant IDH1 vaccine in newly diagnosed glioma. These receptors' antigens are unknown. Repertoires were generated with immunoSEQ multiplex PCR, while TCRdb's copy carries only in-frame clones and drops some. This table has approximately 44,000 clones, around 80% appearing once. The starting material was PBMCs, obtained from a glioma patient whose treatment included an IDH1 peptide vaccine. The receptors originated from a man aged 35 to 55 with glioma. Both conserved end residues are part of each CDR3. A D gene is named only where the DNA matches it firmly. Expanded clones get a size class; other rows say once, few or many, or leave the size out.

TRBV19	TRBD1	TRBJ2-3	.	TGTGCCAGTAGTATAGGAGGGACAGGTGGCACAGATACGCAGTATTTT	CASSIGGTGGTDTQYF
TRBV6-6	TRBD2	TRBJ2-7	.	TGTGCCAGCAGGCTCAGCGGGAGGGATACCTACGAGCAGTACTTC	CASRLSGRDTYEQYF
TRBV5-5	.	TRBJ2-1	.	TGTGCCAGCAGCATCCGGGCCCTAACCTACGATGAGCAGTTCTTC	CASSIRALTYDEQFF
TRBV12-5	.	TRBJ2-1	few	TGTGCTAGTGGTTTGGGCGGGCCTCTCAATGAGCAGTTCTTC	CASGLGGPLNEQFF
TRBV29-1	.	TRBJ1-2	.	TGCAGCGTTGGAATCGAGGGCCTCTATGGCTACACCTTC	CSVGIEGLYGYTF
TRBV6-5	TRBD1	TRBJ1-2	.	TGTGCCAGCAGTCCCCGGGACAGGGGGAACTATGGCTACACCTTC	CASSPRDRGNYGYTF
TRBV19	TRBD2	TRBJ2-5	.	TGTGCTACCGATGCGGGGGGTGCGGGGACCCAGTACTTC	CATDAGGAGTQYF
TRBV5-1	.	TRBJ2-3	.	TGCGCCAGCAGCTCCGATGACACAGATACGCAGTATTTT	CASSSDDTDTQYF
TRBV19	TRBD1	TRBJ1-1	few	TGTGCCAGTTGTGCAGGGGGCGATGCTTTCTTT	CASCAGGDAFF
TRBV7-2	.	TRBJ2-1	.	TGTGCCAGCAGCTTGGGGGCGCGCAATGAGCAGTTCTTC	CASSLGARNEQFF
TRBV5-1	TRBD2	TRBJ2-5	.	TGCGCCAGCAGCTTGGGGCGGGAGGGCCGAGAGACCCAGTACTTC	CASSLGREGRETQYF
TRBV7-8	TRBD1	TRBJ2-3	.	TGTGCCAGCAGCTTAAGGACAGGTCTTACAGATACGCAGTATTTT	CASSLRTGLTDTQYF
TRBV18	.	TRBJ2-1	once	TGTGCCAGCTCAATGGACAGTCACAATGAGCAGTTCTTC	CASSMDSHNEQFF
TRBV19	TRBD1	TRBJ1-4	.	TGTGCCAGTCCCGGGACAGGGTTACCGAATGAAAAACTGTTTTTT	CASPGTGLPNEKLFF
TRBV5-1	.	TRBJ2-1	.	TGCGCCAGCAGCTTGTATGGGAGTTTCCCCTACAATGAGCAGTTCTTC	CASSLYGSFPYNEQFF
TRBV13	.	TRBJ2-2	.	TGTGCCAGCAGCCGCACTCGAACCGGGGAGCTGTTTTTT	CASSRTRTGELFF
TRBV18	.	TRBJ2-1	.	TGTGCCAGCTCACCACCGCTCAATGAGCAGTTCTTC	CASSPPLNEQFF
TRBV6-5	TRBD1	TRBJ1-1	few	TGTGCCAGCAGGGACAGGGGGCGCGGCACTGAAGCTTTCTTT	CASRDRGRGTEAFF
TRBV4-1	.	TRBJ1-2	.	TGCGCCAGCAGCCTCGGCCCCGAAGGCTATGGCTACACCTTC	CASSLGPEGYGYTF
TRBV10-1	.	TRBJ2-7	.	TGCGCCAGCAGTGCGTCGGGGTGGGACGAGCAGTACTTC	CASSASGWDEQYF
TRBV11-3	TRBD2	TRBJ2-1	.	TGTGCCAGCAGCTTAGAAAGGACCGGGACTAGCGCCGTTTATGAGCAGTTCTTC	CASSLERTGTSAVYEQFF
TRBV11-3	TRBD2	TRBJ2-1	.	TGTGCCAGCAGCCACTCTAGCGGGAGGGGGCATGAGCAGTTCTTC	CASSHSSGRGHEQFF
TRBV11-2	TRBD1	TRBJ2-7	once	TGTGCCAGCAGCTTAGGGGGACAGGGGTCCTCCTACGAGCAGTACTTC	CASSLGGQGSSYEQYF
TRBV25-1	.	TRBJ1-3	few	TGTGCCAGCAGTGATTCCCCCGCCCTCGGTGGAAACACCATATATTTT	CASSDSPALGGNTIYF
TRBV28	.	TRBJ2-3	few	TGTGCCAGCACAAGGGGCAGCTTTGGCACAGATACGCAGTATTTT	CASTRGSFGTDTQYF
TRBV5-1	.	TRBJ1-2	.	TGCGCCAGCAGCTTGGCACCAGACTATGGCTACACCTTC	CASSLAPDYGYTF
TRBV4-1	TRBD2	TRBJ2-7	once	TGCGCCAGCAGCCAAGGGGCGGGAGGGACTTCCTACGAGCAGTACTTC	CASSQGAGGTSYEQYF
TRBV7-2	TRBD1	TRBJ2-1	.	TGTGCCAGCAGCCGAACAGGGGTCGACTCCTACAATGAGCAGTTCTTC	CASSRTGVDSYNEQFF
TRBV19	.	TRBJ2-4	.	TGTGCCAGTAGTCCACGTCGGAGCCAAAACATTCAGTACTTC	CASSPRRSQNIQYF
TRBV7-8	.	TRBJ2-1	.	TGTGCCAGCAGCTCCGCGGGGGCGACCTACAATGAGCAGTTCTTC	CASSSAGATYNEQFF
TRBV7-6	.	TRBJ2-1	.	TGTGCCAGCAGCTTAGGAGGCGGTACCACCTTCCGCAGTGAGCAGTTCTTC	CASSLGGGTTFRSEQFF
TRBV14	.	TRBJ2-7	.	TGTGCCAGCAGCCAAGATTTTGAGCAGTACTTC	CASSQDFEQYF
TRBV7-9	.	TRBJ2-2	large	TGTGCCTCGGGTGGCGGTCTTCACACCGGGGAGCTGTTTTTT	CASGGGLHTGELFF
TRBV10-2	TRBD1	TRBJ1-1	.	TGCGCCAGCAGTGAGGCGGGACAGCGAAACACTGAAGCTTTCTTT	CASSEAGQRNTEAFF
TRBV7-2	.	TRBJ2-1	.	TGTGCCAGCAGCCTAGGGACGGCAAACAATGAGCAGTTCTTC	CASSLGTANNEQFF
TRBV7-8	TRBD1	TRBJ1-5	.	TGTGCCAGCAGCCCATCCCTAGGGACAGGCAATAGCAATCAGCCCCAGCATTTT	CASSPSLGTGNSNQPQHF
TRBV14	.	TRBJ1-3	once	TGTGCCAGCAGCCGGACAATCTCTGGAAACACCATATATTTT	CASSRTISGNTIYF
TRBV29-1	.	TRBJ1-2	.	TGCAGCGTAACGGACATTTCTCATGGCTACACCTTC	CSVTDISHGYTF
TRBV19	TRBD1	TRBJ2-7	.	TGTGCCAGTAGTATCGGGACAGGGGCGGTCTACGAGCAGTACTTC	CASSIGTGAVYEQYF
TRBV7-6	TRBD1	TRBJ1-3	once	TGTGCCAGCAGCCTTGACAGGGGGCAAGGAAACACCATATATTTT	CASSLDRGQGNTIYF
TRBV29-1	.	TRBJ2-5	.	TGCAGCGTTCAGATCGAGACCCAGTACTTC	CSVQIETQYF
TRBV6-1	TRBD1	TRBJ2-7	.	TGTGCCAGCAGTCAAACGTCAGGGGGCTACTACGAGCAGTACTTC	CASSQTSGGYYEQYF
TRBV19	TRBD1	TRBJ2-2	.	TGTGCCAGTAGTGCCGGGACAGGGTGGCTTCCCGGGGAGCTGTTTTTT	CASSAGTGWLPGELFF
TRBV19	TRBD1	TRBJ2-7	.	TGTGCCAGTAGTATCGGGACAGGGGCGTCAGGCGAGCAGTACTTC	CASSIGTGASGEQYF
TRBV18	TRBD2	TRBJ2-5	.	TGTGCCAGCTCAGTATCTCCTGGACTAGCGGGAGTGGAGACCCAGTACTTC	CASSVSPGLAGVETQYF
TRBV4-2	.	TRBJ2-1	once	TGTGCCAGCAGCCAAGACTTGGCTACCGGATACAATGAGCAGTTCTTC	CASSQDLATGYNEQFF
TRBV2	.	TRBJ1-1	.	TGTGCCAGCAATCCCCTCGGACGGAACACTGAAGCTTTCTTT	CASNPLGRNTEAFF
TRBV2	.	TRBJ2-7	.	TGTGCCAGTTGCCCCCGTGTGGCGAGCTCCTACGAGCAGTACTTC	CASCPRVASSYEQYF
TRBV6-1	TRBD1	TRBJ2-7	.	TGTGCCAGCAGTGAGAATGACCGGGACAGGGGAACCTACGAGCAGTACTTC	CASSENDRDRGTYEQYF
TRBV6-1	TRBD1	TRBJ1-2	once	TGTGCCAGCGGCCCGGACAGGGGACCTAACTATGGCTACACCTTC	CASGPDRGPNYGYTF
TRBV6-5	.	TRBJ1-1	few	TGTGCCAGCAGTTACGGCAGGGGTGAAGCTTTCTTT	CASSYGRGEAFF